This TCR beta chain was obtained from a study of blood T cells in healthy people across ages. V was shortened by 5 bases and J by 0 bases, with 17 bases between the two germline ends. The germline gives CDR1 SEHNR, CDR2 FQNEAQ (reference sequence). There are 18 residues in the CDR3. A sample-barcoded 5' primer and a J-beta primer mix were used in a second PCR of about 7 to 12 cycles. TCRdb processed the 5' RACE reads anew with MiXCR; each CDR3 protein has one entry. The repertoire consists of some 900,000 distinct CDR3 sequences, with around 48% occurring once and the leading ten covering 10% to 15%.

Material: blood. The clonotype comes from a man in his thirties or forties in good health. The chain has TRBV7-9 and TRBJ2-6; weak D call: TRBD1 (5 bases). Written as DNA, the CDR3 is TGTGCCAGCAGCCTCGGACAAGGACCATTCTCTGGGGCCAACGTCCTGACTTTC. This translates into CASSLGQGPFSGANVLTF.